This T cell receptor (beta chain) appears in the sequencing data of a study of T cells after yellow fever vaccination. The study made its TCR cDNA through 5'RACE template switching. That step introduced a universal primer site along with UMIs. TCRdb reprocessed the 5' RACE reads via MiXCR and lists one record per CDR3 protein. The table has about 350,000 distinct CDR3 sequences, roughly 7.5% seen once. As for this clonotype: Its specificity is unknown.

Findings of the study overall: High-abundance clonotypes from the bulk population could contaminate FACS-sorted repertoires. Most primary-vaccination clones recurred post-booster (roughly 97% CD4, more than 85% CD8). Researchers noted that a small share of clonotypes showed up in both CD4 and CD8 compartments.

V dropped 7 bases and J dropped 5 bases, with 15 bases sitting between them. Germline CDR1 is SGHTA and CDR2 is FQGNSA. This CDR3 comprises 15 residues. The chain employs TRBV7-2 and TRBJ1-6, with a weak D call TRBD1 (6 bases). The TCR comes from a man aged 18 to 29 who received the YFV17D yellow fever vaccine. Sequenced here: PBMCs, sampled roughly 47 days after the first yellow fever vaccination. DNA of the CDR3: TGTGCCAGCACGACGGGGGGCACCCATAATTCACCCCTCCACTTT. As protein: CASTTGGTHNSPLHF. Drawing the rest from reference TRBV7-2 and TRBJ1-6, the complete variable domain is GAGVSQSPSNKVTEKGKDVELRCDPISGHTALYWYRQSLGQGLEFLIYFQGNSAPDKSGLPSDRFSAERTGGSVSTLTIQRTQQEDSAVYLCASTTGGTHNSPLHFGNGTRLTVT.